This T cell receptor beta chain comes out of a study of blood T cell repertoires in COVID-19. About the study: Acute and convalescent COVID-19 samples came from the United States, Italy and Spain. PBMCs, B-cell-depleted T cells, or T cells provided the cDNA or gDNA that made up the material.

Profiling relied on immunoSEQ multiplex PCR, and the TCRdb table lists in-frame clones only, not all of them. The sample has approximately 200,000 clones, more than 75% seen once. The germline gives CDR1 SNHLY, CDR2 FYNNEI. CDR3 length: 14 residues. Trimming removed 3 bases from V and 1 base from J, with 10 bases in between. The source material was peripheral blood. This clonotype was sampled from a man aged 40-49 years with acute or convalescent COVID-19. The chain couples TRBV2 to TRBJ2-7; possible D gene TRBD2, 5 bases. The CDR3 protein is CASSETLGSYEQYF. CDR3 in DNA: TGTGCCAGCAGTGAGACACTAGGTTCCTACGAGCAGTACTTC.